Here is one TCR beta chain with its context. Its antigen is undetermined. The CDR3 has 15 residues. V dropped 6 bases and J dropped 9; count of bases not matched to a gene: 14. In germline, CDR1 is MNHNY, CDR2 SVGAGI (reference sequence). The entry originates in a study of PD-1 blockade in classical Hodgkin lymphoma. Overall study findings and caveats: Patients with a complete response exhibited baseline diversity comparable to newly diagnosed patients. Nivolumab initiation under 1 year post-ASCT meant exclusion. Reports described newly diagnosed patients as having lower baseline TCR diversity than healthy donors. Reasons behind the repertoire differences stay unclear, perhaps disease activity or earlier therapy.

This table comes from immunoSEQ multiplex PCR, and its TCRdb copy is limited to in-frame clones, with some not included. The profile shows tens of thousands of clones, approximately 70% of them singletons. In every patient, relapse followed autologous stem cell transplantation, while exposure to brentuximab vedotin differed. The specimen comprised peripheral blood mononuclear cells (PBMCs), sampled at baseline. The receptor comes from a human donor with classical Hodgkin lymphoma. This sequence joins TRBV6-6 and TRBJ2-5; 9 bases are a match to TRBD2. CDR3 in amino acids: CASSLAGASFLAQYF. CDR3 nucleotides: TGTGCCAGCAGCTTAGCGGGGGCCAGTTTTTTGGCCCAGTACTTC.